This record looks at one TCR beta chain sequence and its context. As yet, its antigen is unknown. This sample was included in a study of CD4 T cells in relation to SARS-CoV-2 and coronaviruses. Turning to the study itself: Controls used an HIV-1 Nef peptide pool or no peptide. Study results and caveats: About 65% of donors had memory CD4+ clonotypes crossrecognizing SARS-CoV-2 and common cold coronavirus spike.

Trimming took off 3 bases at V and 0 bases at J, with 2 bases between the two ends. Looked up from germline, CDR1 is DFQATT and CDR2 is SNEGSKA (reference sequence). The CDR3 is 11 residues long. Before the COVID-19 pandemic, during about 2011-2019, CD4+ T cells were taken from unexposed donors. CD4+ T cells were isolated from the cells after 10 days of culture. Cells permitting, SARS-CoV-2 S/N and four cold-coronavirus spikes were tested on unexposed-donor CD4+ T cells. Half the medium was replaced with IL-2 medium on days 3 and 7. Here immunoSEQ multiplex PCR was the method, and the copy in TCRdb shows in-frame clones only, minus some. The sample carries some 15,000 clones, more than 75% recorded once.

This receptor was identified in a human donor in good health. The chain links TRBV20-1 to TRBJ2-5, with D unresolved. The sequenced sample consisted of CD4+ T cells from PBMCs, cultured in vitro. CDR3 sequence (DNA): TGCAGTGCTAGTAACCAAGAGACCCAGTACTTC. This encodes CSASNQETQYF.